A single sample gave rise to the 21 T cell receptor beta chains below, sequenced in a study of control samples from healthy donors and cancer patients. Here immunoSEQ multiplex PCR was the method, and the copy in TCRdb shows in-frame clones only, minus some. The sample lists about 170,000 clones; 90% to 95% were seen once. The sample consisted of blood. The source of these receptors is a woman aged 25-40 years in good health.

The V gene is TRBV11-2, the J gene TRBJ1-1; 8 nucleotides match TRBD1. J was trimmed by 4 bases and V by 5 bases; bases with no gene match: 9. The germline gives CDR1 SGHAT, CDR2 FQNNGV. The CDR3 is 15 amino acids. In DNA, the CDR3 is TGTGCCAGCAGCCACGGGGCAGGGGGCGTCACTGAAGCTTTCTTT. This sequence encodes CASSHGAGGVTEAFF.

The chain employs TRBV15 and TRBJ2-5; D remains ambiguous. The CDR3 covers 14 residues. Germline CDR1 LNHNV, CDR2 YYDKDF (reference sequence). V lost 0 bases and J 2 bases, leaving 7 bases between the germline ends. The CDR3 DNA sequence: TGTGCCACCAGCAGAGATGTCGGACAAGAGACCCAGTACTTC. This sequence encodes CATSRDVGQETQYF.

The CDR3 here is CASSYSSRGHEKLFF. The DNA for the CDR3 is TGTGCCAGCAGTTACTCGAGTAGGGGGCATGAAAAACTGTTTTTT. The J gene is TRBJ1-4, the V gene TRBV6-6; 7 positions agree with TRBD1. The V segment lost 0 bases and the J segment 6 bases; nucleotides outside the gene matches: 4. The CDR3 has 15 amino acids. Germline V gene lookup returns CDR1 MNHNY and CDR2 SVGAGI (reference sequence).

V and J are TRBV27 and TRBJ1-2; tentatively, D is TRBD1 (5 bases). CDR3 size: 13 residues. Trimming left V 2 bases short and J 4 bases short, with 8 bases between. Germline CDR1 MNHEY, CDR2 SMNVEV (reference sequence). Written as DNA, the CDR3 is TGTGCCAGCAGTTTACGAGACAGCTATGGCTACACCTTC. Translation gives CASSLRDSYGYTF.

V usage is TRBV5-4 and J usage is TRBJ1-2, with TRBD1 matching over 7 bases. The germline gives CDR1 SGHNT, CDR2 YYREEE (reference sequence). The junction had 5 bases not matched to a gene; V was cut back by 2 bases and J by 4 bases. This CDR3 contains 14 residues. For the CDR3, the DNA is TGTGCCAGCAGCTTACCGACAGGGAGCTATGGCTACACCTTC. Translating gives CASSLPTGSYGYTF.

This chain links TRBV30 with TRBJ1-1, with TRBD1 identical over 9 bases. The CDR3 is made up of 13 amino acids. Germline-derived CDR1 and CDR2 are GTSNPN and SVGIG (reference sequence). V was pared by 4 bases and J by 5 bases, with 5 bases of the junction left unmatched. This CDR3 is CAWTVQGATEAFF. DNA for the CDR3: TGTGCCTGGACAGTACAGGGGGCAACTGAAGCTTTCTTT.

The CDR3 DNA follows: TGTGCCAGCAGCGTAAGAGCTACAGATACGCAGTATTTT. It encodes CASSVRATDTQYF. The chain links TRBV9 to TRBJ2-3; D uncertain. Germline V gene lookup returns CDR1 SGDLS and CDR2 YYNGEE. This CDR3 spans 13 amino acids. With 1 base removed from V and 3 bases from J, the gap between germline ends came to 6 bases.

V is TRBV18 and J is TRBJ1-2, with D hard to call. Germline V gene data show CDR1 as KGHSH and CDR2 as LQKENI. The CDR3 spans 13 residues. V was shortened by 1 base and J by 1 base, with 4 bases between the two germline ends. This CDR3 is CASSPRDNYGYTF. DNA of the CDR3: TGTGCCAGCTCACCACGGGATAACTATGGCTACACCTTC.

In DNA, the CDR3 is TGTGCCAGCACCCGGACTAGCACAGATACGCAGTATTTT. This encodes CASTRTSTDTQYF. The chain is built from TRBV6-6 and TRBJ2-3, with D tentatively TRBD2 (5 bases). The CDR3 is 13 residues long. V was shortened by 7 bases and J by 0 bases, with 8 bases between the two germline ends. Germline CDR1 is MNHNY and CDR2 is SVGAGI (reference sequence).

This chain uses TRBV5-6 with TRBJ2-5; 10 bases are a match to TRBD2. V lost 0 bases, J lost 2 bases, and 4 bases stayed unmatched. The germline V gene encodes CDR1 SGHDT and CDR2 YYEEEE. There are 16 residues in the CDR3. CDR3 in amino acids: CASSLALAGFQETQYF. CDR3 DNA: TGTGCCAGCAGCTTGGCACTAGCGGGGTTTCAAGAGACCCAGTACTTC. The variable domain in full, completed from reference TRBV5-6 and TRBJ2-5, reads DAGVTQSPTHLIKTRGQQVTLRCSPKSGHDTVSWYQQALGQGPQFIFQYYEEEERQRGNFPDRFSGHQFPNYSSELNVNALLLGDSALYLCASSLALAGFQETQYFGPGTRLLVL.

The chain links TRBV12-3 or TRBV12-4 to TRBJ2-1; D is tentatively TRBD1 or TRBD2 (5 bases each). The CDR3 runs to 12 residues. V was cut by 3 bases and J by 8 bases, with 8 bases left in between. CDR3 nucleotides: TGTGCCAGCAGTTTGGGGGTTTATGAGCAGTTCTTC. This translates into CASSLGVYEQFF.

The chain employs TRBV4-1 and TRBJ1-2; possibly TRBD1 for D (6 bases). Germline CDR1 MGHRA, CDR2 YSYEKL. V lost 6 bases, J lost 2 bases, and 7 bases lay in between. The CDR3 is made up of 12 amino acids. The CDR3 DNA reads as TGCGCCAGCAGTGACAGGAACTATGGCTACACCTTC. Its translation is CASSDRNYGYTF.

The chain couples TRBV2 to TRBJ2-2, with 8 nucleotides matching TRBD1. The CDR3 extends over 14 amino acids. CDR1 and CDR2 (germline): SNHLY, FYNNEI. V was pared by 10 bases and J by 1 base, with 5 bases of the junction left unmatched. Here the CDR3 reads CATTDRGNTGELFF. Here the CDR3 DNA reads TGTGCCACCACCGACAGGGGGAACACCGGGGAGCTGTTTTTT.

The chain employs TRBV15 and TRBJ2-1; 15 bases match TRBD2. V shed 1 base, J shed 10 bases, and the junction held 2 bases outside the gene matches. The CDR3 is made up of 15 amino acids. Per germline, CDR1 LNHNV and CDR2 YYDKDF (reference sequence). The CDR3 loop reads CATSRAGLAGGEQFF. The CDR3 nucleotides read TGTGCCACCAGCAGAGCGGGACTAGCGGGGGGCGAGCAGTTCTTC.

The V call is TRBV6-5, the J call TRBJ1-1; D not resolved. This CDR3 is built from 11 residues. Looked up from germline, CDR1 is MNHEY and CDR2 is SVGAGI. V lost 6 bases, J lost 5 bases, and 7 bases lay in between. Written as DNA, the CDR3 is TGTGCCAGCAGGACAAGGACTGAAGCTTTCTTT. The encoded protein is CASRTRTEAFF.

As DNA, the CDR3 is TGTGCCTGGAGTGCGGCCAGGGGGACGCAGTATTTT. Protein product: CAWSAARGTQYF. This chain uses TRBV30 with TRBJ2-3; 7 bases are shared with TRBD1. CDR3 size: 12 residues. Losses at the gene ends were 1 base for V and 9 bases for J; bases not matched to a gene: 4. Germline values: CDR1 GTSNPN, CDR2 SVGIG (reference sequence).

The CDR3 here is CASSSYRGGNEKLFF. Written as DNA, the CDR3 is TGTGCCAGCAGCTCCTACAGGGGTGGAAATGAAAAACTGTTTTTT. This chain connects TRBV7-2 to TRBJ1-4, with 7 bases that match TRBD1. The CDR3 contains 15 residues. Losses at the gene ends were 4 bases for V and 5 bases for J; bases not matched to a gene: 7. In germline, CDR1 is SGHTA, CDR2 FQGNSA.

The rearrangement uses TRBV21-1 and TRBJ2-1; TRBD2, the table's D call, was not compared with the DNA. TRBV21-1 is annotated as a pseudogene. The CDR3 contains 15 residues. CDR3 amino acids: CASSKTSPPYNEQFF. CDR3 in DNA: TGTGCCAGCAGCAAAACTTCTCCTCCCTACAATGAGCAGTTCTTC.

This sequence joins TRBV4-2 and TRBJ1-4; TRBD1 might be the D (6 bases). Per germline, CDR1 LGHNA and CDR2 YNFKEQ. V was clipped by 0 bases and J by 5 bases, with 10 bases between them. The CDR3 has 15 residues. This CDR3 is CASSQEQGRNEKLFF. The CDR3 coding sequence is TGTGCCAGCAGCCAAGAACAGGGCCGAAATGAAAAACTGTTTTTT.

The rearrangement links TRBV15 to TRBJ1-5; D not certain. CDR3 size: 12 residues. CDR1 and CDR2 from the germline V gene are LNHNV and YYDKDF (reference sequence). The V end lost 0 bases, the J end lost 8 bases, and 5 bases lay between the germline ends. The CDR3 nucleotides are TGTGCCACCAGCAGAGATAGAGAGCCCCAGCATTTT. Residues: CATSRDREPQHF.

The chain couples TRBV19 to TRBJ1-3; the D gene is possibly TRBD1 (6 bases). The V and J ends lost 3 bases and 4 bases respectively, with 10 bases between them. This CDR3 is built from 14 residues. CDR1 is LNHDA, CDR2 SQIVND, per germline (reference sequence). The CDR3 nucleotides are TGTGCCAGTAGTATGGGGGCGTCAGGAAACACCATATATTTT. Translated: CASSMGASGNTIYF.